This TCR beta chain was sequenced during a study of shared clonotypes between healthy human individuals. Overall study: Per-donor plates numbered three CD4 naive, three CD4 memory, two CD8 naive and one CD8 memory. Study-wide results and limits: Against clonotypes common to all four donors, non-shared ones had lower generation probabilities.

Trimming at V came to 5 bases and at J to 0 bases, leaving 9 bases not matched to a gene. CDR1 SEHNR and CDR2 FQNEAQ come from the germline V gene (reference sequence). This CDR3 has 16 amino acids. The protocol was immunoSEQ multiplex PCR, while the TCRdb copy is restricted to in-frame clones and leaves out a portion. The sample records millions of clones, approximately 94% being singletons. Comments on this clone: Its antigen is as yet unknown.

Adult donors, all healthy and HIV-negative, had no recent acute infections or vaccinations. Every one of the donors was a Caucasian adult that lived in Nashville, Tennessee. V is TRBV7-9 and J is TRBJ1-1; TRBD1 matches at 7 bases. Sequenced material: naive CD4+ T cells sorted from blood. Sample subset: CD45RA+ positively selected. This clonotype was obtained from a man aged 18 to 30 in good health. CDR3 sequence: CASSPQVGTVNTEAFF. The CDR3 region has the DNA TGTGCCAGCAGCCCCCAGGTAGGGACAGTGAACACTGAAGCTTTCTTT.